Listed below are T cell receptor beta chains from one sample, sequenced in a study of blood T cell repertoires in COVID-19. Produced via immunoSEQ multiplex PCR; TCRdb's table is partial and in-frame only. Here the sample spans 110,000 to 150,000 clones, over 75% being singletons. Sequencing was carried out using peripheral blood. The source of these receptors is a human donor in a cohort sampled during active COVID-19. CDR3s include the opening cysteine and the closing phenylalanine or tryptophan. The D gene is left open where the match is weak. The size field is filled for only some rows; it gives once, few, many or a size class.

D: .
V: TRBV2
size: .
J: TRBJ2-1
DNA: TGTGCCAGCAGTGCAAGCACCAATGCCTACAATGAGCAGTTCTTC
CDR3: CASSASTNAYNEQFF

D: TRBD2
V: TRBV18
size: .
J: TRBJ2-1
DNA: TGTGCCAGCTCACCCCGGGGGGGGACTACCAATGAGCAGTTCTTC
CDR3: CASSPRGGTTNEQFF

D: .
V: TRBV11-2
size: .
J: TRBJ1-5
DNA: TGTGCCAGCAGCCGGGAGGGGCGGCAGCCCCAGCATTTT
CDR3: CASSREGRQPQHF

D: .
V: TRBV5-4
size: .
J: TRBJ1-2
DNA: TGTGCCAGCAGCTTGGACCCAGCAACGGGTGGCTACACCTTC
CDR3: CASSLDPATGGYTF

D: .
V: TRBV19
size: .
J: TRBJ2-1
DNA: TGTGCCAGTAGTGACACGTTCAATGAGCAGTTCTTC
CDR3: CASSDTFNEQFF

D: TRBD2
V: TRBV18
size: .
J: TRBJ2-4
DNA: TGTGCCAGCTCACCGCAGAGCGGGGCCGAAAGGGCAAAAAACATTCAGTACTTC
CDR3: CASSPQSGAERAKNIQYF

D: .
V: TRBV7-2
size: .
J: TRBJ2-5
DNA: TGTGCCAGCAGCTCGGACTGGGAGACCCAGTACTTC
CDR3: CASSSDWETQYF

D: TRBD2
V: TRBV2
size: .
J: TRBJ2-5
DNA: TGTGCCAGCGGGGGGGGGAGGGAGACCCAGTACTTC
CDR3: CASGGGRETQYF

D: .
V: TRBV13
size: once
J: TRBJ1-1
DNA: TGTGCCAGCAGTAGGGCGGGGTCCGTTGAAGCTTTCTTT
CDR3: CASSRAGSVEAFF

D: TRBD2
V: TRBV5-1
size: .
J: TRBJ2-1
DNA: TGCGCCAGCAGCTTACCTAGCGGTAGTAACAATGAGCAGTTCTTC
CDR3: CASSLPSGSNNEQFF

D: TRBD1
V: TRBV7-2
size: .
J: TRBJ2-3
DNA: TGTGCCAGCAGTTCACAGGGGCCAGATACGCAGTATTTT
CDR3: CASSSQGPDTQYF

D: .
V: TRBV24-1
size: .
J: TRBJ2-2
DNA: TGTGCCACCAGTGATTCCAGGTTGGGCACCGGGGAGCTGTTTTTT
CDR3: CATSDSRLGTGELFF

D: .
V: TRBV6-1
size: .
J: TRBJ2-4
DNA: TGTGCCAGCAGTGAATGGTTTTCCTCGGGAAACATTCAGTACTTC
CDR3: CASSEWFSSGNIQYF

D: .
V: TRBV18
size: .
J: TRBJ2-3
DNA: TGTGCCAGCTCACCATCTATAAACAGGGTTAGCACAGATACGCAGTATTTT
CDR3: CASSPSINRVSTDTQYF

D: .
V: TRBV4-3
size: .
J: TRBJ1-5
DNA: TGCGCCAGCAGCCAAGATTTCGGGGTCAATCAGCCCCAGCATTTT
CDR3: CASSQDFGVNQPQHF

D: TRBD2
V: TRBV5-1
size: .
J: TRBJ2-3
DNA: TGCGCCAGCAGCTTGGCCTATGGGGCTAGCGGGAGCACTGATACGCAGTATTTT
CDR3: CASSLAYGASGSTDTQYF

D: TRBD1
V: TRBV5-1
size: .
J: TRBJ1-4
DNA: TGCGCCAGCAGCTTGGCGAGGACAGGGGGCGAAAAACTGTTTTTT
CDR3: CASSLARTGGEKLFF

D: TRBD1
V: TRBV5-6
size: few
J: TRBJ1-4
DNA: TGTGCCAGCAGTCCGACCTGGACAGGAAATGAAAAACTGTTTTTT
CDR3: CASSPTWTGNEKLFF

D: .
V: TRBV3-1/TRBV3-2
size: .
J: TRBJ2-7
DNA: TGTGCCAGCAGCCAAGGACAGAAACGATACGAGCAGTACTTC
CDR3: CASSQGQKRYEQYF

D: .
V: TRBV20-1
size: .
J: TRBJ2-3
DNA: TGCAGTGCTAGTACACTCGGGTGGGCGGGAGATACGCAGTATTTT
CDR3: CSASTLGWAGDTQYF

D: .
V: TRBV5-5
size: .
J: TRBJ1-6
DNA: TGTGCCAGCAGCTGGGGGGGAGGGAATTCACCCCTCCACTTT
CDR3: CASSWGGGNSPLHF

D: TRBD2
V: TRBV7-3
size: .
J: TRBJ2-2
DNA: TGTGCCAGCAGACCTGGGACTAGCGGGAGGGGGCCCGGGGAGCTGTTTTTT
CDR3: CASRPGTSGRGPGELFF

D: .
V: TRBV7-2
size: .
J: TRBJ2-3
DNA: TGTGCCAGCAGCTTAGTAGGGGACACAGATACGCAGTATTTT
CDR3: CASSLVGDTDTQYF

D: .
V: TRBV11-2
size: few
J: TRBJ2-5
DNA: TGTGCCAGCAGCTTGGCCCAAGAGACCCAGTACTTC
CDR3: CASSLAQETQYF

D: TRBD2
V: TRBV5-1
size: few
J: TRBJ2-1
DNA: TGCGCCAGCAGCTTGGGAGCGGGAGGTAATGAGCAGTTCTTC
CDR3: CASSLGAGGNEQFF

D: TRBD1
V: TRBV5-1
size: .
J: TRBJ1-1
DNA: TGCGCCAGCAGCTTGGACCCAGGGGGAGGTGAAGCTTTCTTT
CDR3: CASSLDPGGGEAFF

D: .
V: TRBV30
size: once
J: TRBJ1-5
DNA: TGTGCCTGGAGTCCAGGGCCTAGCAATCAGCCCCAGCATTTT
CDR3: CAWSPGPSNQPQHF

D: .
V: TRBV11-3
size: .
J: TRBJ2-3
DNA: TGTGCCAGCAGCATCCAACAGGGGAGGAACCTATTAGATACGCAGTATTTT
CDR3: CASSIQQGRNLLDTQYF

D: TRBD1
V: TRBV28
size: .
J: TRBJ2-4
DNA: TGTGCCAGCGGTTACAGGGGGGACATTCAGTACTTC
CDR3: CASGYRGDIQYF

D: .
V: TRBV19
size: .
J: TRBJ2-2
DNA: TGTGCCAGTAGACTATGGCGGGGTACCGGGGAGCTGTTTTTT
CDR3: CASRLWRGTGELFF

D: TRBD1
V: TRBV29-1
size: .
J: TRBJ2-2
DNA: TGCAGCGTTGAAGGAGGAGACAGGGGTTACACCGGGGAGCTGTTTTTT
CDR3: CSVEGGDRGYTGELFF

D: .
V: TRBV5-1
size: .
J: TRBJ2-5
DNA: TGCGCCAGCAGCTTGGTTGGACGGGGTACCCAGTACTTC
CDR3: CASSLVGRGTQYF

D: .
V: TRBV6-5
size: .
J: TRBJ2-2
DNA: TGTGCCAGCTCTCTCTCCGGGAACACCGGGGAGCTGTTTTTT
CDR3: CASSLSGNTGELFF

D: TRBD2
V: TRBV15
size: .
J: TRBJ2-5
DNA: TGTGCCACCAGCCGGACTAGCGGAGCTAAAGAGACCCAGTACTTC
CDR3: CATSRTSGAKETQYF

D: .
V: TRBV12-3/TRBV12-4
size: .
J: TRBJ1-6
DNA: TGTGCCAGCAGTTTTAACCAGAATTCACCCCTCCACTTT
CDR3: CASSFNQNSPLHF

D: .
V: TRBV5-6
size: .
J: TRBJ1-2
DNA: TGTGCCAGCAGCTTGACCGGGGGAAACTATGGCTACACCTTC
CDR3: CASSLTGGNYGYTF

D: TRBD1
V: TRBV28
size: .
J: TRBJ2-2
DNA: TGTGCCAGCAGTTTTGGGGGGGACAGGGCGAACACCGGGGAGCTGTTTTTT
CDR3: CASSFGGDRANTGELFF

D: TRBD2
V: TRBV7-9
size: .
J: TRBJ2-3
DNA: TGTGCCAGCAGCCCAACTAGCGGGAGTAGGGGAGATACGCAGTATTTT
CDR3: CASSPTSGSRGDTQYF

D: .
V: TRBV11-2
size: few
J: TRBJ2-5
DNA: TGTGCCAGCAGCTCTCCCTCTCCCACCCAGTACTTC
CDR3: CASSSPSPTQYF

D: .
V: TRBV12-3/TRBV12-4
size: .
J: TRBJ1-1
DNA: TGTGCCAGCAGCGAGCGTGGGGCGGCTTTCTTT
CDR3: CASSERGAAFF

D: TRBD1
V: TRBV11-3
size: once
J: TRBJ2-6
DNA: TGTGCCATCCAGGGGGTCGCGACAGGGGAATCTGGGGCCAACGTCCTGACTTTC
CDR3: CAIQGVATGESGANVLTF

D: TRBD1
V: TRBV28
size: .
J: TRBJ1-1
DNA: TGTGCCAGCACCTCCTCCGAACTCGGGACAGCCGACAAAGCTTTCTTT
CDR3: CASTSSELGTADKAFF

D: TRBD2
V: TRBV7-9
size: .
J: TRBJ2-1
DNA: TGTGCCAGCAGCTCCCCGGGCGGGAGCTCCTACAATGAGCAGTTCTTC
CDR3: CASSSPGGSSYNEQFF

D: .
V: TRBV14
size: .
J: TRBJ1-1
DNA: TGTGCCAGCAGTCCCTCTCGGGACACTGAAGCTTTCTTT
CDR3: CASSPSRDTEAFF

D: .
V: TRBV7-3
size: .
J: TRBJ2-3
DNA: TGTGCCAGCAGCTTACAGGCTAGCCAAGATACGCAGTATTTT
CDR3: CASSLQASQDTQYF

D: TRBD1
V: TRBV5-6
size: .
J: TRBJ1-1
DNA: TGTGCCAGCAGCCCCGGGACAGGGGCGTTGAACACTGAAGCTTTCTTT
CDR3: CASSPGTGALNTEAFF

D: TRBD1
V: TRBV30
size: .
J: TRBJ2-3
DNA: TGTGCCTGGAGTGCGGGACAGGGGTTCGAAGATACGCAGTATTTT
CDR3: CAWSAGQGFEDTQYF

D: .
V: TRBV7-7
size: few
J: TRBJ2-3
DNA: TGTGCCAGCAGCCGCGGACAAAACCCCGACAGCACGCAGTATTTT
CDR3: CASSRGQNPDSTQYF

D: TRBD1
V: TRBV6-5
size: .
J: TRBJ1-2
DNA: TGTGCCAGCATCTCCGGGACAGGGAACTATGGCTACACCTTC
CDR3: CASISGTGNYGYTF

D: .
V: TRBV19
size: .
J: TRBJ1-3
DNA: TGTGCCAGTAGTGACTTTATTCATTTCGGAAACACCATATATTTT
CDR3: CASSDFIHFGNTIYF

D: TRBD1
V: TRBV7-9
size: .
J: TRBJ1-6
DNA: TGTGCCAGCAGCAGGGAGACAGGGAAAGCTTCACCCCTCCACTTT
CDR3: CASSRETGKASPLHF

D: .
V: TRBV29-1
size: .
J: TRBJ1-2
DNA: TGCAGCGCTAACAGGGCTTATGGCTACACCTTC
CDR3: CSANRAYGYTF

D: .
V: TRBV19
size: .
J: TRBJ1-1
DNA: TGTGCCAGTAGTAATCAGGGAAACACTGAAGCTTTCTTT
CDR3: CASSNQGNTEAFF

D: .
V: TRBV7-2
size: .
J: TRBJ2-3
DNA: TGTGCCAGCAGCGTACTAGTCGCGGCAGATACGCAGTATTTT
CDR3: CASSVLVAADTQYF

D: .
V: TRBV5-4
size: .
J: TRBJ2-6
DNA: TGTGCCAGCAGGATAGACATGGCTGGGGCCAACGTCCTGACTTTC
CDR3: CASRIDMAGANVLTF

D: .
V: TRBV9
size: .
J: TRBJ2-3
DNA: TGTGCCAGCAGCTATACTAGCACAGATACGCAGTATTTT
CDR3: CASSYTSTDTQYF

D: .
V: TRBV5-4
size: .
J: TRBJ2-2
DNA: TGTGCCAGCAGCTTGCGCAGTACGAACACCGGGGAGCTGTTTTTT
CDR3: CASSLRSTNTGELFF

D: .
V: TRBV29-1
size: .
J: TRBJ2-1
DNA: TGCAGCGTTGAAGTCGGGGGTTCCTACAATGAGCAGTTCTTC
CDR3: CSVEVGGSYNEQFF

D: .
V: TRBV9
size: .
J: TRBJ2-5
DNA: TGTGCCAGCAGCGTAATGGCTAGCCCAGAGACCCAGTACTTC
CDR3: CASSVMASPETQYF

D: .
V: TRBV14
size: .
J: TRBJ1-6
DNA: TGTGCCAGCAGCCAAGCAAGGGGCTTGGGAAATTCACCCCTCCACTTT
CDR3: CASSQARGLGNSPLHF